The 9 T cell receptor beta chains presented below share a single source sample, sequenced in a study of blood T cell repertoires in COVID-19. Some clones are missing from TCRdb's copy, which holds only in-frame ones; the method was immunoSEQ multiplex PCR. Among 230,000 or so clones, 88% were seen once, and the ten largest hold roughly 2.6%. The sequencing sample was made of PBMCs or T cells enriched from blood (not recorded which). The receptors come from a woman in her thirties who had recovered from COVID-19.

The chain is built from TRBV10-3 and TRBJ2-6; weak D call: TRBD2 (5 bases). Between the trimmed V and J ends, which lost 10 bases and 0 bases, there was a span of 7 bases. Per germline, CDR1 ENHRY and CDR2 SYGVKD. The CDR3 extends over 13 amino acids. This CDR3 reads CATGVSGANVLTF. As DNA, the CDR3 is TGTGCCACCGGGGTCTCTGGGGCCAACGTCCTGACTTTC.

This sequence joins TRBV2 and TRBJ1-5; 9 nucleotides match TRBD1. CDR1 and CDR2 (germline): SNHLY, FYNNEI. The trim removed 6 bases at V and 6 bases at J, leaving 6 bases unmatched. The CDR3 is 14 residues long. CDR3 sequence reads: CASRGTGSRQPQHF. DNA of the CDR3: TGTGCCAGCAGGGGGACAGGGTCTCGTCAGCCCCAGCATTTT.

This chain links TRBV4-2 with TRBJ1-1; a weak D match, TRBD1 (5 bases). V lost 0 bases, J lost 4 bases, and 12 bases lay in between. Germline-derived CDR1 and CDR2 are LGHNA and YNFKEQ. CDR3 length: 15 amino acids. The CDR3 sequence is CASSQEQTVVTEAFF. Here the CDR3 DNA reads TGTGCCAGCAGCCAAGAGCAGACAGTAGTCACTGAAGCTTTCTTT.

The chain couples TRBV5-6 to TRBJ1-5; the D gene is possibly TRBD1 (6 bases). CDR1 SGHDT and CDR2 YYEEEE come from the germline V gene. V shed 2 bases and J shed 6 bases, with 6 bases lying between them. The CDR3 totals 12 residues. The DNA for the CDR3 is TGTGCCAGCAGCTTCAGGGGTCAGCCCCAGCATTTT. It yields the protein CASSFRGQPQHF.

The gene calls are TRBV19 and TRBJ2-5; 9 nucleotides match TRBD1. The V gene's germline CDR1 is LNHDA and CDR2 SQIVND (reference sequence). V was pared by 6 bases and J by 4 bases, with 6 bases of the junction left unmatched. The CDR3 consists of 14 residues. CDR3 sequence: CASRVGGQGETQYF. CDR3 nucleotides: TGTGCCAGTAGGGTCGGGGGACAGGGAGAGACCCAGTACTTC.

The V and J genes are TRBV6-5 and TRBJ1-3; 7 nucleotides match TRBD1. CDR1 is MNHEY and CDR2 is SVGAGI in the germline V gene. V lost 5 bases to trimming and J lost 1 base; unmatched junction nucleotides: 5. This CDR3 spans 15 amino acids. In DNA, the CDR3 is TGTGCCAGCAGTAAAAAGGACAGGTCTGGAAACACCATATATTTT. Residues: CASSKKDRSGNTIYF.

The chain employs TRBV15 and TRBJ1-3; tentatively, D is TRBD1 (5 bases). The V and J ends lost 0 bases and 4 bases respectively, with 7 bases between them. The CDR3 has 14 amino acids. Germline V gives CDR1 LNHNV, CDR2 YYDKDF (reference sequence). In DNA, the CDR3 is TGTGCCACCAGCAGAGATCGGGGGGGAAACACCATATATTTT. Translating it yields CATSRDRGGNTIYF.

This clone was seen a single time. The gene calls are TRBV29-1 and TRBJ1-2; a weak D match, TRBD1 (5 bases). Between the trimmed V and J ends, which lost 3 bases and 2 bases, there was a span of 13 bases. The CDR3 totals 14 residues. CDR1 is SQVTM, CDR2 ANQGSEA, per germline. CDR3 in amino acids: CSVESGWSNYGYTF. CDR3 nucleotide sequence: TGCAGCGTTGAGTCAGGGTGGTCAAACTATGGCTACACCTTC.

This clone was found once. A much larger clonotype is one base distant, so this may be a read error. The rearrangement links TRBV27 to TRBJ1-2; TRBD1 is a possible D gene (5 bases). Per germline, CDR1 MNHEY and CDR2 SMNVEV (reference sequence). The ends were cut back, 0 bases at V and 4 bases at J, with 6 bases in the middle. This CDR3 contains 13 residues. For the CDR3, the DNA is TGTGCCAGCAGTTTATCGGGGGGCTATGGCTACACCTTC. This sequence encodes CASSLSGGYGYTF.